Each of the 16 T cell receptor beta chains below was sequenced from the same sample in a study of OX40 agonist ivuxolimab in advanced cancers. Sequenced by immunoSEQ multiplex PCR; TCRdb stores in-frame clones only, minus some. Of tens of thousands of clones listed, about 88% are singletons. The specimen comprised CD4+ or CD8+ T cells sorted from blood, sampled in a trial of the OX40 agonist ivuxolimab. These receptors all stem from an adult with an advanced solid tumor such as melanoma, head and neck, liver or kidney cancer.

V usage is TRBV7-3 and J usage is TRBJ2-7, with D uncertain. The length of the CDR3 is 14 residues. V dropped 0 bases and J dropped 0 bases, with 6 bases sitting between them. The V gene's germline CDR1 is SGHTA and CDR2 FQGTGA. CDR3 nucleotide sequence: TGTGCCAGCAGCTTAACGCACGGCTCCTACGAGCAGTACTTC. Protein product: CASSLTHGSYEQYF.

The chain links TRBV5-1 to TRBJ1-5; D might be TRBD1 (6 bases). Germline V lookup: CDR1 SGHRS, CDR2 YFSETQ. V was shortened by 0 bases and J by 4 bases, with 11 bases between the two germline ends. This CDR3 comprises 15 residues. The CDR3 is CASSLDGTLNQPQHF. The CDR3 DNA reads TGCGCCAGCAGCTTGGATGGGACACTTAATCAGCCCCAGCATTTT.

This clone was seen only once. The junction departs from germline at one end; a sequencing error may be responsible. V gene TRBV10-1 combines with J gene TRBJ2-2, with 9 bases matching TRBD2. Germline V gene data show CDR1 as WNHNN and CDR2 as SYGVQD (reference sequence). The CDR3 consists of 14 residues. The CDR3 reads CASSTSGSVGEPFF. CDR3 nucleotide sequence: TGCGCCAGCAGTACTAGCGGGTCGGTCGGGGAGCCGTTTTTT.

The chain combines TRBV7-3 with TRBJ1-3, with 7 nucleotides matching TRBD1. The length of the CDR3 is 15 residues. CDR1 and CDR2 (germline): SGHTA, FQGTGA. The junction had 7 bases not matched to a gene; V was cut back by 4 bases and J by 4 bases. CDR3 DNA: TGTGCCAGCAGCTCAACAGGGGTTTCGGGAAACACCATATATTTT. Translation gives CASSSTGVSGNTIYF. The full variable domain, completed using reference TRBV7-3 and TRBJ1-3, is GAGVSQTPSNKVTEKGKYVELRCDPISGHTALYWYRQSLGQGPEFLIYFQGTGAADDSGLPNDRFFAVRPEGSVSTLKIQRTERGDSAVYLCASSSTGVSGNTIYFGEGSWLTVV.

V gene TRBV6-1 combines with J gene TRBJ2-1, with D possibly matching TRBD2 (5 bases). Germline-derived CDR1 and CDR2 are MNHNS and SASEGT. V lost 2 bases and J lost 3, with 8 bases in between. This CDR3 has 14 residues. The CDR3 DNA sequence: TGTGCCAGCAGTGAACGGGAAAGCTACAATGAGCAGTTCTTC. This sequence encodes CASSERESYNEQFF.

The rearrangement uses TRBV4-1 and TRBJ2-5; tentatively, D is TRBD2 (6 bases). The CDR3 spans 15 residues. V was cut by 0 bases and J by 3 bases, with 11 bases left in between. Germline CDR1 MGHRA, CDR2 YSYEKL. This CDR3 is CASSQESSGKETQYF. The CDR3 DNA reads TGCGCCAGCAGCCAAGAAAGTAGCGGTAAAGAGACCCAGTACTTC.

V is TRBV10-1 and J is TRBJ2-5, with D perhaps matching TRBD2 (5 bases). This CDR3 comprises 15 residues. Per the germline V gene, CDR1 is WNHNN and CDR2 is SYGVQD (reference sequence). Trimming shortened V by 8 bases and J by 9 bases, and 25 bases separated the two germline ends. For the CDR3, the DNA is TGCGCCAGCTCGGATCGCGGGTCAGCGGTGTCGGCCCAGTACTTC. Its protein is CASSDRGSAVSAQYF.

This clone was detected only once. The rearrangement links TRBV28 to TRBJ2-7; possible D gene TRBD2, 5 bases. Germline V gene sequence: CDR1 MDHEN, CDR2 SYDVKM. This CDR3 is 15 amino acids long. V was shortened by 2 bases and J by 6 bases, with 17 bases between the two germline ends. The CDR3 protein is CASSLRPPSSSEQYF. In DNA form, the CDR3 reads TGTGCCAGCAGTTTACGACCTCCTAGCTCGAGCGAGCAGTACTTC. Drawing the rest from reference TRBV28 and TRBJ2-7, the complete variable domain is DVKVTQSSRYLVKRTGEKVFLECVQDMDHENMFWYRQDPGLGLRLIYFSYDVKMKEKGDIPEGYSVSREKKERFSLILESASTNQTSMYLCASSLRPPSSSEQYFGPGTRLTVT.

This chain links TRBV9 with TRBJ2-6; D may be TRBD2 (5 bases). Trimming cost V 0 bases and J 2 bases, with 15 bases left between them. The CDR3 runs to 18 residues. The germline CDR1 and CDR2 sequences are SGDLS and YYNGEE. The CDR3 nucleotides read TGTGCCAGCAGCGTAGGGGCCCGACACGGGGCTGGGGCCAACGTCCTGACTTTC. This translates into CASSVGARHGAGANVLTF.

This chain links TRBV7-9 with TRBJ2-2; D is unresolved. Trimming removed 5 bases from V and 2 bases from J, with 21 bases in between. Germline CDR1 and CDR2: SEHNR and FQNEAQ (reference sequence). The CDR3 contains 18 residues. CDR3 sequence reads: CASSPPGSFDFNTGELFF. Here the CDR3 DNA reads TGTGCCAGCAGCCCCCCCGGGTCGTTCGATTTTAACACCGGGGAGCTGTTTTTT. Drawing the rest from reference TRBV7-9 and TRBJ2-2, the complete variable domain is DTGVSQNPRHKITKRGQNVTFRCDPISEHNRLYWYRQTLGQGPEFLTYFQNEAQLEKSRLLSDRFSAERPKGSFSTLEIQRTEQGDSAMYLCASSPPGSFDFNTGELFFGEGSRLTVL.

The rearrangement uses TRBV18 and TRBJ2-1, with 7 bases fitting TRBD1. Losses at the gene ends were 6 bases for V and 0 bases for J; bases not matched to a gene: 11. The CDR3 totals 17 residues. Per germline, CDR1 KGHSH and CDR2 LQKENI. For the CDR3, the DNA is TGTGCCAGCTCCCAAGACAGGGCTTCGATCTCCTACAATGAGCAGTTCTTC. Encoded protein: CASSQDRASISYNEQFF.

The V gene is TRBV15, the J gene TRBJ2-2, with a tentative D call TRBD1 (5 bases). Trimming stripped 5 bases from V and 8 bases from J, with 12 bases between. In germline, CDR1 is LNHNV, CDR2 YYDKDF (reference sequence). The CDR3 totals 13 residues. The CDR3 DNA follows: TGTGCCACCAGCTCCCAGGGTGGTGGGGAGCTGTTTTTT. Translated, it gives CATSSQGGGELFF.

This chain joins TRBV28 and TRBJ1-2; maybe TRBD1 (5 bases). V shed 8 bases and J shed 9 bases, with 13 bases lying between them. From germline, CDR1 is MDHEN and CDR2 SYDVKM. The CDR3 extends over 11 amino acids. The CDR3 sequence is CASRSGTSYTF. The CDR3 DNA is TGTGCCAGCCGAAGCGGGACGAGCTACACCTTC.

V is TRBV6-5 and J is TRBJ1-1, with TRBD1 as a possible D gene (5 bases). Germline CDR1 reads MNHEY; CDR2 reads SVGAGI. Trimming left V 0 bases short and J 0 bases short, with 8 bases between. This CDR3 spans 15 amino acids. CDR3 residues: CASSYSGRLNTEAFF. Here the CDR3 DNA reads TGTGCCAGCAGTTACTCGGGGCGGCTGAACACTGAAGCTTTCTTT.

The rearrangement uses TRBV28 and TRBJ2-3, with a weak D call TRBD2 (6 bases). The CDR3 contains 14 residues. Germline loops: CDR1 MDHEN, CDR2 SYDVKM. Trimming removed 11 bases at V and 4 bases at J, with 19 bases between. The CDR3 region is CASWAGPSADTQYF. CDR3 DNA: TGTGCCTCTTGGGCGGGGCCAAGCGCAGATACGCAGTATTTT.

The chain links TRBV15 to TRBJ2-5; D not resolved. Germline V lookup: CDR1 LNHNV, CDR2 YYDKDF (reference sequence). V was cut by 0 bases and J by 5 bases, with 13 bases left in between. This CDR3 spans 15 amino acids. The CDR3, as DNA: TGTGCCACCAGCAGAGATCGGACGGTAGGGGAGACCCAGTACTTC. It specifies CATSRDRTVGETQYF.